This TCR beta chain is from a study of blood T cell repertoires in COVID-19. The assay was immunoSEQ multiplex PCR, and TCRdb's table has in-frame clones only and misses some. The table includes approximately 61,000 clones, around four fifths detected once. V dropped 6 bases and J dropped 7; count of bases not matched to a gene: 7. This CDR3 has 13 amino acids. The V gene's germline CDR1 is LGHDT and CDR2 YNNKEL (reference sequence). The TCR sequence derives from a man aged 65 to 85 with acute or convalescent COVID-19. Sequenced: peripheral blood. The chain recombines TRBV3-1 (or the pseudogene TRBV3-2) with TRBJ1-1; TRBD1 aligns across 8 bases. In nucleotides, the CDR3 is TGTGCCAGCAGAACCGACAGGGGCGGTGAAGCTTTCTTT. Translated: CASRTDRGGEAFF.